This is a list of T cell receptor beta chains from one sample in a study of CD8+ T cells in alopecia areata. Generated by immunoSEQ multiplex PCR, the TCRdb table keeps only in-frame clones and is missing some. The data contain about 56,000 clones, 90% to 97% of them singletons. The starting material was CD8+ T cells sorted from blood, obtained at week 0. Every receptor here comes from a human donor with alopecia areata. Each CDR3 is given with its conserved first and last residue. D genes are given only for firm matches. A clone size is listed for some rows: how often the clone was seen (once, few, many), or a class if it is expanded.

.,TRBJ2-3,TRBV10-3,TRBD2,TGTGCCATCAGTGAGCCGCCACGGACTAGCGGATTCACAGATACGCAGTATTTT,CAISEPPRTSGFTDTQYF
.,TRBJ2-3,TRBV29-1,.,TGCAGCGTTGAGGAAGCCGAGGAGGGGATCCCTACAGATACGCAGTATTTT,CSVEEAEEGIPTDTQYF
.,TRBJ1-2,TRBV27,TRBD1,TGTGCCAGCAGTCCGACAGGGTCATATGGCTACACCTTC,CASSPTGSYGYTF
.,TRBJ2-7,TRBV2,.,TGTGCCAGCAGTGAAGGTAGCAAACCCTACGAGCAGTACTTC,CASSEGSKPYEQYF
.,TRBJ1-2,TRBV5-4,TRBD1,TGTGCCAGCAGCGGGGGGGACAGCCCTAACTATGGCTACACCTTC,CASSGGDSPNYGYTF
.,TRBJ1-1,TRBV19,.,TGTGCCAGTACAGACGGTGGGTTCACTGAAGCTTTCTTT,CASTDGGFTEAFF
.,TRBJ2-1,TRBV11-3,.,TGTGCCAGCAGCTTAACCTACAATGAGCAGTTCTTC,CASSLTYNEQFF
.,TRBJ2-1,TRBV7-9,.,TGTGCCAGCAGGGATAAAGGGGGGGATGAGCAGTTCTTC,CASRDKGGDEQFF
.,TRBJ2-3,TRBV9,TRBD2,TGTGCCAGCAGCGCTTATAGCGGGGACATACGCACAGATACGCAGTATTTT,CASSAYSGDIRTDTQYF
.,TRBJ2-7,TRBV7-2,.,TGTGCCAGCAGCCCTTCAGGGTTCTACGAGCAGTACTTC,CASSPSGFYEQYF
.,TRBJ1-5,TRBV7-2,.,TGTGCCAGCAGCTTAGGAGGACAGTCTTTGTTTCAGCCCCAGCATTTT,CASSLGGQSLFQPQHF
once,TRBJ2-7,TRBV2,.,TGTGCCAGCAGTGAAATAACAGGCAGCTCCTACGAGCAGTACTTC,CASSEITGSSYEQYF
.,TRBJ1-1,TRBV4-1,TRBD1,TGCGCCAGCAGCCAAGAGGAGGTCGACAGGGGAGGCACTGAAGCTTTCTTT,CASSQEEVDRGGTEAFF
.,TRBJ2-3,TRBV27,.,TGTGCCAGCACGTGGGGGGGGGCCTACACAGATACGCAGTATTTT,CASTWGGAYTDTQYF
.,TRBJ1-2,TRBV30,.,TGTGCCTGGAGTGTTGCGGGGAGCTATGGCTACACCTTC,CAWSVAGSYGYTF